These 26 T cell receptor beta chains originate from one sample sequenced in a study of T cell responses to AZD1222 COVID-19 vaccine. The repertoire was sequenced with immunoSEQ multiplex PCR; TCRdb's copy has only in-frame clones and lacks some. The sample lists approximately 130,000 clones; 89% were seen once. Material: peripheral blood, obtained 28 days after the second AZD1222 dose. The receptors were gathered from an adult who received the AZD1222 COVID-19 vaccine.

This clone was counted once. The V gene is TRBV29-1, the J gene TRBJ1-3; TRBD1 might be the D (5 bases). Trimming stripped 3 bases from V and 0 bases from J, with 12 bases between. There are 15 residues in the CDR3. Germline V gives CDR1 SQVTM, CDR2 ANQGSEA. The chain's CDR3 is CSVETAVSSGNTIYF. The CDR3, as DNA: TGCAGCGTTGAGACAGCTGTTAGCTCTGGAAACACCATATATTTT.

The gene calls are TRBV2 and TRBJ1-1, with D tentatively TRBD1 (6 bases). The CDR3 consists of 14 residues. Trimming pared 6 bases from V and 5 bases from J, leaving 16 bases between. The germline V gene has CDR1 SNHLY and CDR2 FYNNEI. The CDR3 DNA reads TGTGCCAGCAGAGGACAGCCTCTCGGGACTGAAGCTTTCTTT. Protein product: CASRGQPLGTEAFF.

CDR3 coding DNA: TGTGCCAGAAGCCAAAGAGCAGGGTTTAGCAATCAGCCCCAGCATTTT. It is translated as CARSQRAGFSNQPQHF. This chain uses TRBV7-5 with TRBJ1-5; TRBD1, the D gene given by the table, was not confirmed from the DNA. TRBV7-5 is deemed a pseudogene. The CDR3 length is 16 residues.

The V gene is TRBV5-1, the J gene TRBJ2-2, with D perhaps assigned TRBD1 or TRBD2 (5 bases each). CDR1 and CDR2 from the germline V gene are SGHRS and YFSETQ. The CDR3 has 14 residues. V was cut by 0 bases and J by 6 bases, with 9 bases left in between. CDR3 protein: CASSLERGSGELFF. The CDR3 DNA reads as TGCGCCAGCAGCTTGGAGAGGGGTTCCGGGGAGCTGTTTTTT.

V is TRBV19 and J is TRBJ1-1; 9 positions match TRBD1. Germline assignment: CDR1 LNHDA and CDR2 SQIVND (reference sequence). Trimming at V came to 3 bases and at J to 5 bases, leaving 4 bases not matched to a gene. The CDR3 has 14 amino acids. CDR3 region: CASSMVGTGTEAFF. Here the CDR3 DNA reads TGTGCCAGTAGTATGGTTGGGACAGGGACTGAAGCTTTCTTT.

The rearrangement joins TRBV5-1 to TRBJ2-1; D is ambiguous. Germline CDR1 SGHRS, CDR2 YFSETQ. This CDR3 has 13 residues. V lost 2 bases and J 7 bases, leaving 10 bases between the germline ends. The CDR3 here is CASSLSSANEQFF. The DNA of the CDR3 is TGCGCCAGCAGCTTATCGTCTGCGAATGAGCAGTTCTTC.

The V call is TRBV5-5, the J call TRBJ2-4; D is perhaps TRBD1 (5 bases). The CDR3 is made up of 16 amino acids. V lost 4 bases and J 2 bases, leaving 16 bases between the germline ends. CDR1 and CDR2 from the germline V gene are SGHKS and YYEKEE (reference sequence). The CDR3 coding sequence is TGTGCCAGCAGCCAACATTTTCAGGGAACCAAAAACATTCAGTACTTC. It specifies CASSQHFQGTKNIQYF. The full variable domain, in which reference TRBV5-5 and TRBJ2-4 provide the parts outside the CDR3, is DAGVTQSPTHLIKTRGQQVTLRCSPISGHKSVSWYQQVLGQGPQFIFQYYEKEERGRGNFPDRFSARQFPNYSSELNVNALLLGDSALYLCASSQHFQGTKNIQYFGAGTRLSVL.

The rearrangement uses TRBV30 and TRBJ1-5, with D unresolved. Per the germline V gene, CDR1 is GTSNPN and CDR2 is SVGIG (reference sequence). The CDR3 spans 13 residues. Between the trimmed V and J ends, which lost 0 bases and 0 bases, there was a span of 3 bases. CDR3 in DNA: TGTGCCTGGAGTGTTGGTAGCAATCAGCCCCAGCATTTT. This sequence encodes CAWSVGSNQPQHF.

This chain joins TRBV2 and TRBJ1-1; no clear D gene. V was shortened by 3 bases and J by 4 bases, with 6 bases between the two germline ends. Germline V lookup: CDR1 SNHLY, CDR2 FYNNEI. This CDR3 region has 12 residues. CDR3 DNA sequence: TGTGCCAGCAGTGAGGCGGTCACTGAAGCTTTCTTT. The encoded protein is CASSEAVTEAFF.

The V call is TRBV7-9, the J call TRBJ2-2; D is unclear. The CDR3 has 12 amino acids. CDR1 is SEHNR, CDR2 FQNEAQ, per germline (reference sequence). With 3 bases removed from V and 3 bases from J, the gap between germline ends came to 2 bases. The CDR3 DNA follows: TGTGCCAGCAGCTTCGACACCGGGGAGCTGTTTTTT. This sequence encodes CASSFDTGELFF.

The chain recombines TRBV10-1 with TRBJ2-7; D is unresolved. The CDR3 covers 14 residues. Trimming removed 3 bases from V and 0 bases from J, with 9 bases in between. CDR1 and CDR2 from the germline V gene are WNHNN and SYGVQD (reference sequence). CDR3 region: CASSDSAGSYEQYF. For the CDR3, the DNA is TGCGCCAGCAGTGATTCGGCAGGCTCCTACGAGCAGTACTTC.

The rearrangement joins TRBV24-1 to TRBJ1-2; D remains ambiguous. Germline assignment: CDR1 KGHDR and CDR2 SFDVKD. The germline V and J ends were trimmed by 6 bases and 5 bases, with 6 bases remaining between them. The CDR3 length is 11 residues. Here the CDR3 DNA reads TGTGCCACCAGTTCGGGGTATGGCTACACCTTC. It translates to CATSSGYGYTF.

The chain uses TRBV4-2 and TRBJ2-3, with 8 positions matching TRBD1. The CDR3 has 15 residues. With 1 base clipped from V and 6 bases from J, the junction kept 6 bases outside the gene matches. Germline V lookup: CDR1 LGHNA, CDR2 YNFKEQ. CDR3 sequence reads: CASSQAGQGTDTQYF. The CDR3 DNA reads TGTGCCAGCAGCCAAGCAGGACAGGGTACGGATACGCAGTATTTT.

The chain recombines TRBV5-8 with TRBJ2-3; possible D gene TRBD2, 6 bases. V lost 3 bases to trimming and J lost 2 bases, with 13 bases between them. The CDR3 runs 15 residues. The germline gives CDR1 SGHTS, CDR2 YDEGEE. CDR3 nucleotide sequence: TGTGCCAGCAGCTCCACCCGGGGGTACACAGATACGCAGTATTTT. Translated, it gives CASSSTRGYTDTQYF.

This sequence joins TRBV11-2 and TRBJ2-3, with 8 bases that match TRBD1. The V and J ends lost 4 bases and 6 bases, in that order; junction bases with no gene match: 9. Germline loops: CDR1 SGHAT, CDR2 FQNNGV. The CDR3 has 15 amino acids. The CDR3 spells CASSWGPGGEDTQYF. CDR3 nucleotides: TGTGCCAGCAGCTGGGGCCCAGGGGGCGAGGATACGCAGTATTTT. Based on the CDR3 plus reference TRBV11-2 and TRBJ2-3, the full variable domain is EAGVAQSPRYKIIEKRQSVAFWCNPISGHATLYWYQQILGQGPKLLIQFQNNGVVDDSQLPKDRFSAERLKGVDSTLKIQPAKLEDSAVYLCASSWGPGGEDTQYFGPGTRLTVL.

The chain couples TRBV19 to TRBJ2-1; TRBD1 agrees at 8 bases. The J segment lost 4 bases and the V segment lost 5 bases, leaving 13 bases of the junction unmatched. CDR1 LNHDA and CDR2 SQIVND come from the germline V gene (reference sequence). CDR3 length equals 17 residues. Written as DNA, the CDR3 is TGTGCCAGTAGTTCAGGGGGCGCACAGGGGCTTTACAATGAGCAGTTCTTC. It yields the protein CASSSGGAQGLYNEQFF.

This clone has a single count. This chain connects TRBV7-2 to TRBJ1-2; D may be TRBD1 (5 bases). Germline V CDR1 and CDR2: SGHTA, FQGNSA. CDR3 length: 16 residues. Trimming took 0 bases from V and 5 from J, leaving 16 bases between them. CDR3 residues: CASSLAIAGTVYGYTF. As DNA, the CDR3 is TGTGCCAGCAGCTTAGCTATAGCAGGGACGGTGTATGGCTACACCTTC.

Only one count was recorded for this clone. The V call is TRBV7-8, the J call TRBJ1-5; perhaps TRBD1 as D (6 bases). Trimming stripped 6 bases from V and 4 bases from J, with 19 bases between. Germline lookup yields CDR1 SGHVS and CDR2 FQNEAQ. The CDR3 has 16 amino acids. CDR3 region: CASRPRGRGANQPQHF. CDR3 DNA: TGTGCCAGCAGACCCCGCGGCAGGGGAGCGAATCAGCCCCAGCATTTT. Based on the CDR3 plus reference TRBV7-8 and TRBJ1-5, the full variable domain is GAGVSQSPRYKVAKRGQDVALRCDPISGHVSLFWYQQALGQGPEFLTYFQNEAQLDKSGLPSDRFFAERPEGSVSTLKIQRTQQEDSAVYLCASRPRGRGANQPQHFGDGTRLSIL.

The CDR3: CAIRGNEAGELFF. The CDR3 DNA sequence: TGTGCCATCAGGGGGAATGAGGCCGGGGAGCTGTTTTTT. The V and J genes are TRBV10-3 and TRBJ2-2; no definite D call. Trimming left V 6 bases short and J 6 bases short, with 11 bases between. This CDR3 has 13 amino acids. Germline assignment: CDR1 ENHRY and CDR2 SYGVKD.

This CDR3 reads CASSSGTMNTEAFF. The CDR3 DNA reads TGCGCCAGCAGCTCGGGGACCATGAACACTGAAGCTTTCTTT. The chain combines TRBV5-1 with TRBJ1-1; possibly TRBD1 for D (5 bases). The V end lost 3 bases, the J end lost 0 bases, and 9 bases lay between the germline ends. This CDR3 region has 14 residues. The germline V gene has CDR1 SGHRS and CDR2 YFSETQ.

This chain uses TRBV2 with TRBJ1-6; D not certain. Germline V gene lookup returns CDR1 SNHLY and CDR2 FYNNEI. The length of the CDR3 is 11 residues. V lost 7 bases to trimming and J lost 9 bases, with 7 bases between them. The CDR3 is CASTLRSPLHF. Written as DNA, the CDR3 is TGTGCCAGCACCTTACGTTCACCCCTCCACTTT.

This chain connects TRBV5-1 to TRBJ2-2; tentative D call: TRBD1 (6 bases). This CDR3 spans 15 amino acids. The germline V and J ends were trimmed by 4 bases and 6 bases, with 16 bases remaining between them. The germline V gene has CDR1 SGHRS and CDR2 YFSETQ. The DNA of the CDR3 is TGCGCCAGCAGCCCGTGGACAGTCGAGGCCGGGGAGCTGTTTTTT. Residues: CASSPWTVEAGELFF.

The chain combines TRBV19 with TRBJ1-6; D uncertain. V was shortened by 7 bases and J by 0 bases, with 10 bases between the two germline ends. The CDR3 has 15 amino acids. Per germline, CDR1 LNHDA and CDR2 SQIVND (reference sequence). Here the CDR3 DNA reads TGTGCCAGTAACAAGCGGTTCTCCTATAATTCACCCCTCCACTTT. This codes for CASNKRFSYNSPLHF.

This chain connects TRBV27 to TRBJ2-3, with D unclear. The ends were cut back, 1 base at V and 2 bases at J, with 10 bases in the middle. The CDR3 has 15 residues. Germline CDR1 MNHEY, CDR2 SMNVEV (reference sequence). The CDR3 DNA sequence: TGTGCCAGCAGTTTATTCCCCCCGGACACAGATACGCAGTATTTT. This codes for CASSLFPPDTDTQYF.

The count of this clone is one. This sequence joins TRBV3-1 (or the pseudogene TRBV3-2) and TRBJ2-1; D possibly corresponds to TRBD1 (6 bases). This CDR3 has 15 residues. The germline V and J ends were trimmed by 1 base and 5 bases, with 12 bases remaining between them. The V gene's germline CDR1 is LGHDT and CDR2 YNNKEL (reference sequence). The CDR3 DNA sequence: TGTGCCAGCAGCCAAGTTAGTGAGGGGGACAATGAGCAGTTCTTC. This translates into CASSQVSEGDNEQFF.

The chain employs TRBV15 and TRBJ1-2, with TRBD1 matching 9 bases. This CDR3 contains 16 residues. Germline V gene sequence: CDR1 LNHNV, CDR2 YYDKDF (reference sequence). V gave up 1 base and J gave up 4 bases; unmatched junction bases: 7. CDR3 sequence: CATSRGGTGSPYGYTF. The CDR3 DNA sequence: TGTGCCACCAGCAGAGGAGGGACAGGGTCACCCTATGGCTACACCTTC.